A single T cell receptor beta chain is shown here with its context. Its antigen remains unidentified. The junction shows a germline mismatch at one end, possibly a read error. Germline CDR1 reads DFQATT; CDR2 reads SNEGSKA (reference sequence). The CDR3 runs 17 residues. This entry is derived from a study of T-cell memory formation after mild COVID-19. Overall study results and limits: Confirmation was lacking for SARS-CoV-2 specificity of second-wave clones that peaked on day 37. Clones that shrank (day 15 to 85) were balanced CD4/CD8, whereas later expanders leaned CD4+.

Constant-segment-primed 5'RACE gave TCR alpha and TCR beta cDNA libraries with sample barcodes and UMIs. TCRdb used MiXCR to reprocess the 5' RACE reads, holding one entry per CDR3 protein. The sample holds roughly 89,000 distinct CDR3 sequences, roughly 16% seen once. The source is a man aged 18 to 29 who had mild COVID-19 (a few samples of this study predate the infection). Cell type and time point are not known. The chain links TRBV20-1 to TRBJ2-7; TRBD2 aligns across 8 bases. The sample consisted of PBMCs or a T cell subset sorted from them (not recorded which). The CDR3 spells CSADDRNLPGGGYGQYF. The CDR3, as DNA: TGCAGTGCGGATGACAGGAACTTGCCCGGGGGGGGATACGGGCAGTACTTC.